The 7 T cell receptor beta chains listed next were all sequenced from one sample in a study of blood T cell repertoires in COVID-19. TCRdb's table, derived via immunoSEQ multiplex PCR, lists solely in-frame clones and lacks some. The sample carries 52,000 or so clones, more than 85% recorded once. The specimen sequenced was peripheral blood. Every receptor here comes from a woman of 80 years or more with acute or convalescent COVID-19.

The rearrangement links TRBV7-2 to TRBJ2-7, with D uncertain. CDR1 and CDR2 (germline): SGHTA, FQGNSA. Between the trimmed V and J ends, which lost 1 base and 0 bases, there was a span of 7 bases. This CDR3 is 14 amino acids long. CDR3 in DNA: TGTGCCAGCAGCTTAGGTAGGAGCTCCTACGAGCAGTACTTC. Translating gives CASSLGRSSYEQYF.

V is TRBV25-1 and J is TRBJ2-7, with 7 bases aligning to TRBD1. Germline V lookup: CDR1 MGHDK, CDR2 SYGVNS. This CDR3 has 14 residues. J gave up 5 bases and V 8 bases, and 12 bases lay outside the gene matches. DNA of the CDR3: TGTGCCAGCCGGGGTACTGGGACAGTCCACGAGCAGTACTTC. Translation gives CASRGTGTVHEQYF.

V is TRBV4-2 and J is TRBJ1-2; D is possibly TRBD1 (5 bases). CDR3 size: 15 residues. Germline V CDR1 and CDR2: LGHNA, YNFKEQ. V was cut by 0 bases and J by 8 bases, with 16 bases left in between. CDR3 amino acids: CASSQDLYRSEGYTF. The CDR3, as DNA: TGTGCCAGCAGCCAAGATTTGTACAGGAGTGAAGGCTACACCTTC.

V is TRBV5-1 and J is TRBJ2-3; TRBD1 aligns across 9 bases. Germline CDR1 reads SGHRS; CDR2 reads YFSETQ. With V trimmed by 0 bases and J by 2 bases, 4 bases remained unmatched. The CDR3 is 16 residues long. The CDR3 loop is CASSLGQGVITDTQYF. The CDR3 DNA is TGCGCCAGCAGCTTGGGACAGGGGGTTATCACAGATACGCAGTATTTT.

The chain combines TRBV6-5 with TRBJ1-2, with 9 bases that match TRBD1. From germline, CDR1 is MNHEY and CDR2 SVGAGI. The V and J ends lost 4 bases and 4 bases, in that order; junction bases with no gene match: 4. The CDR3 covers 14 residues. CDR3 sequence: CASSLLTGGYGYTF. CDR3 in DNA: TGTGCCAGCAGTTTGTTGACAGGGGGCTATGGCTACACCTTC.

The J gene is TRBJ1-2, the V gene TRBV7-9; 9 bases agree with TRBD1. This CDR3 has 14 amino acids. The J segment lost 2 bases and the V segment lost 7 bases, leaving 5 bases of the junction unmatched. The germline V gene encodes CDR1 SEHNR and CDR2 FQNEAQ (reference sequence). CDR3 residues: CASILQGANYGYTF. The CDR3, as DNA: TGTGCCAGCATCCTACAGGGGGCAAACTATGGCTACACCTTC. Filled out from reference TRBV7-9 and TRBJ1-2, the complete variable domain reads DTGVSQNPRHKITKRGQNVTFRCDPISEHNRLYWYRQTLGQGPEFLTYFQNEAQLEKSRLLSDRFSAERPKGSFSTLEIQRTEQGDSAMYLCASILQGANYGYTFGSGTRLTVV.

The V gene is TRBV4-3, the J gene TRBJ1-4, with 11 bases matching TRBD1. V trimming: 3 bases; J trimming: 6 bases; junction bases outside the gene matches: 6. Germline V CDR1 and CDR2: LGHNA, YSLEER. There are 16 residues in the CDR3. This CDR3 is CASSHVGQGAYEKLFF. The CDR3, as DNA: TGCGCCAGCAGCCACGTCGGACAGGGGGCGTATGAAAAACTGTTTTTT.